The 18 T cell receptor beta chains below all came from one sample that was sequenced in a study of T-cell memory formation after mild COVID-19 (dated by TCRdb to the early 2020s). The library was made by 5' RACE. Sequencing relied on an Illumina NovaSeq 6000. TCRdb's own reprocessing of the public reads used fastp at Q25 and MiXCR and kept productive beta chains. Every CDR3 protein is listed once, alongside the most common genes and DNA of its rows. The sample has approximately 480,000 distinct CDR3 sequences on record, 18% of them singletons. The top ten constitute 9% to 15% of the sample. Sequencing input: PBMCs or a T cell subset sorted from them (not recorded which). These receptors all stem from an adult woman who had mild COVID-19 (a few samples of this study predate the infection). The sample titles of this study are shuffled in the database, so cell type and time point are left out; the donor was told from shared clones.

The chain employs TRBV7-6 and TRBJ2-5, with 12 bases identical to TRBD2. Germline-derived CDR1 and CDR2 are SGHVS and FNYEAQ. CDR3 length: 14 amino acids. Germline trimming cut 5 bases from V and 6 bases from J; bases unmatched to any gene: 4. CDR3 amino acids: CASSQGLAGKTQYF. The CDR3 nucleotides read TGTGCCAGCAGCCAAGGACTAGCGGGGAAGACCCAGTACTTC. Variable domain in full (rest from reference TRBV7-6 and TRBJ2-5): GAGVSQSPRYKVTKRGQDVALRCDPISGHVSLYWYRQALGQGPEFLTYFNYEAQQDKSGLPNDRFSAERPEGSISTLTIQRTEQRDSAMYRCASSQGLAGKTQYFGPGTRLLVL.

In its sample, this clonotype was seen a few times. The V call is TRBV11-3, the J call TRBJ2-1; a possible D gene is TRBD2 (7 bases). The CDR3 contains 13 residues. Germline values: CDR1 SGHNT, CDR2 YENEEA. Trimming stripped 4 bases from V and 8 bases from J, with 12 bases between. The DNA of the CDR3 is TGTGCCAGCAGCTCAGAAGGGGGGGATGAGCAGTTCTTC. Its translation: CASSSEGGDEQFF.

The genes are TRBV7-8 and TRBJ1-6; D gene unclear. CDR3 length: 16 residues. V lost 1 base and J lost 2, with 9 bases in between. CDR1 SGHVS and CDR2 FQNEAQ come from the germline V gene. The CDR3 loop is CASSLGTSPYNSPLHF. The DNA of the CDR3 is TGTGCCAGCAGCTTAGGGACTTCTCCCTATAATTCACCCCTCCACTTT.

The sample holds many counts of this clonotype. Here the CDR3 reads CASSLQGSYNEQFF. The CDR3 DNA reads as TGTGCCAGCAGCCTACAGGGATCCTACAATGAGCAGTTCTTC. The gene calls are TRBV11-2 and TRBJ2-1; D may be TRBD1 (6 bases). The CDR3 runs 14 residues. Per the germline V gene, CDR1 is SGHAT and CDR2 is FQNNGV. With 5 bases removed from V and 1 base from J, the gap between germline ends came to 9 bases. The whole variable domain, remainder taken from reference TRBV11-2 and TRBJ2-1, is EAGVAQSPRYKIIEKRQSVAFWCNPISGHATLYWYQQILGQGPKLLIQFQNNGVVDDSQLPKDRFSAERLKGVDSTLKIQPAKLEDSAVYLCASSLQGSYNEQFFGPGTRLTVL.

V usage is TRBV5-6 and J usage is TRBJ2-3, with 9 bases that match TRBD2. The junction had 6 bases not matched to a gene; V was cut back by 4 bases and J by 6 bases. The CDR3 totals 14 residues. Germline V gives CDR1 SGHDT, CDR2 YYEEEE. CDR3 amino acids: CASSTGTSHDTQYF. CDR3 in DNA: TGTGCCAGCAGCACAGGGACTAGCCATGATACGCAGTATTTT.

This clonotype turned up a few times. V gene TRBV6-5 combines with J gene TRBJ1-1, with D perhaps matching TRBD1 (5 bases). The CDR3 runs to 14 residues. The germline V gene has CDR1 MNHEY and CDR2 SVGAGI. V was cut by 6 bases and J by 0 bases, with 11 bases left in between. The CDR3 sequence: CASSATAMNTEAFF. The CDR3 DNA reads TGTGCCAGCAGCGCGACAGCGATGAACACTGAAGCTTTCTTT.

This clonotype was seen many times. This chain joins TRBV5-1 and TRBJ1-3; tentative D call: TRBD1 (5 bases). V dropped 6 bases and J dropped 0 bases, with 10 bases sitting between them. CDR3 length equals 14 residues. Germline CDR1 SGHRS, CDR2 YFSETQ. CDR3 DNA sequence: TGCGCCAGCAAGGTGGGACCCTCTGGAAACACCATATATTTT. This sequence encodes CASKVGPSGNTIYF. The whole variable domain, filled in from reference TRBV5-1 and TRBJ1-3, reads KAGVTQTPRYLIKTRGQQVTLSCSPISGHRSVSWYQQTPGQGLQFLFEYFSETQRNKGNFPGRFSGRQFSNSRSEMNVSTLELGDSALYLCASKVGPSGNTIYFGEGSWLTVV.

The V gene is TRBV9, the J gene TRBJ2-3, with TRBD1 identical over 8 bases. CDR1 and CDR2 from the germline V gene are SGDLS and YYNGEE. The CDR3 is 17 amino acids. After removal of 0 bases from V and 0 bases from J, the junction contained 6 bases not matched to a gene. The chain's CDR3 is CASSVVGTGTSTDTQYF. The CDR3 DNA is TGTGCCAGCAGCGTAGTCGGGACAGGTACTAGCACAGATACGCAGTATTTT.

V usage is TRBV6-5 and J usage is TRBJ1-4, with D perhaps matching TRBD1 (6 bases). The ends were cut back, 6 bases at V and 5 bases at J, with 16 bases in the middle. The germline CDR1 and CDR2 sequences are MNHEY and SVGAGI. This CDR3 has 15 residues. CDR3 DNA: TGTGCCAGCAGCCTCGCAGGGGCGCAGAATGAAAAACTGTTTTTT. It is translated as CASSLAGAQNEKLFF.

This clonotype was seen many times. The V gene is TRBV20-1, the J gene TRBJ2-3; 11 bases agree with TRBD2. The length of the CDR3 is 17 residues. V trimming: 5 bases; J trimming: 2 bases; junction bases outside the gene matches: 12. Germline CDR1 DFQATT, CDR2 SNEGSKA (reference sequence). Written as DNA, the CDR3 is TGCAGTGCTCCCATTAGCGGGGGGGTAGTATACACAGATACGCAGTATTTT. This translates into CSAPISGGVVYTDTQYF.

This clonotype was counted between two and nine times. The chain has TRBV10-3 and TRBJ2-3, with 9 nucleotides matching TRBD2. Germline assignment: CDR1 ENHRY and CDR2 SYGVKD. The CDR3 has 17 residues. J lost 1 base, V lost 4 bases, and 9 bases had no gene match. The CDR3 region has the DNA TGTGCCATCAGTGCCAGCGGGGGGTCCCTTCGCACAGATACGCAGTATTTT. Protein sequence: CAISASGGSLRTDTQYF.

This clonotype was observed a single time. This chain connects TRBV9 to TRBJ2-3; no clear D. The V gene's germline CDR1 is SGDLS and CDR2 YYNGEE. Trimming shortened V by 0 bases and J by 0 bases, and 5 bases separated the two germline ends. The CDR3 is 14 residues long. DNA for the CDR3: TGTGCCAGCAGCGTAGACAGTAGCACAGATACGCAGTATTTT. This translates into CASSVDSSTDTQYF.

This clonotype was counted between two and nine times. The genes are TRBV7-9 and TRBJ1-5; D perhaps matches TRBD1 (5 bases). Per germline, CDR1 SEHNR and CDR2 FQNEAQ (reference sequence). V shed 4 bases and J shed 6 bases, with 34 bases lying between them. This CDR3 is built from 21 residues. CDR3 in amino acids: CASSSAPLHARGPSWGQPQHF. In DNA, the CDR3 is TGTGCCAGCAGCTCCGCCCCCCTACATGCAAGGGGACCGTCCTGGGGTCAGCCCCAGCATTTT.

The table lists this clonotype with a few counts. The CDR3 loop reads CASSFSLQENTGELFF. In nucleotides, the CDR3 is TGCGCCAGCAGCTTCTCCCTACAGGAGAACACCGGGGAGCTGTTTTTT. The gene calls are TRBV5-1 and TRBJ2-2; D is possibly TRBD1 (5 bases). CDR3 length: 16 residues. Trimming took 2 bases from V and 1 from J, leaving 12 bases between them. Germline V gene sequence: CDR1 SGHRS, CDR2 YFSETQ.

This clonotype has a count of ten or more. J is TRBJ2-7 and V is TRBV6-5; 8 nucleotides agree with TRBD1. This CDR3 spans 15 amino acids. V shed 2 bases and J 1 base; nucleotides not matched to a gene: 4. Germline CDR1 and CDR2: MNHEY and SVGAGI. The CDR3 sequence is CASSYVQGASYEQYF. The CDR3 DNA sequence: TGTGCCAGCAGTTACGTCCAGGGGGCGTCCTACGAGCAGTACTTC.

This clonotype showed up many times. CDR3 residues: CASSFTPPGDSPLHF. CDR3 DNA: TGTGCCAGCAGCTTCACGCCACCTGGAGATTCACCCCTCCACTTT. This chain joins TRBV7-9 and TRBJ1-6; D call uncertain. The CDR3 is 15 residues long. V was trimmed by 3 bases and J by 8 bases, leaving 14 bases between them. The germline gives CDR1 SEHNR, CDR2 FQNEAQ (reference sequence).

V gene TRBV7-2 combines with J gene TRBJ2-7, with D possibly being TRBD1 (5 bases). The CDR3 is 13 residues long. The V gene lost 5 bases and the J gene lost 3 bases, with 11 bases spanning the gap. In germline, CDR1 is SGHTA, CDR2 FQGNSA. CDR3 loop: CASSGQLFYEQYF. The DNA of the CDR3 is TGTGCCAGCAGCGGACAACTATTCTACGAGCAGTACTTC.

There are a few counts of this clonotype. The rearrangement links TRBV20-1 to TRBJ2-3; 8 nucleotides match TRBD1. The length of the CDR3 is 12 residues. J gave up 10 bases and V 6 bases, and 9 bases lay outside the gene matches. Germline V gene lookup returns CDR1 DFQATT and CDR2 SNEGSKA (reference sequence). CDR3 sequence (DNA): TGCAGTGCCAAGACTGACAGGGGCTCGCAGTATTTT. Translated: CSAKTDRGSQYF.